This record covers a single T cell receptor beta chain. This entry belongs to a study of blood T cell repertoires in COVID-19. In the original processing: The assay estimated nucleated cells by amplifying reference gene primers. Clones were read by immunoSEQ multiplex PCR, and TCRdb kept only the in-frame ones, dropping some. V and J calls and clone size come straight from that table; D and trimming were deduced from the DNA. The top ten hold about 4.9% of the sample, which has roughly 360,000 clones, less than 90% seen once. The junction had 8 bases not matched to a gene; V was cut back by 7 bases and J by 5 bases. This CDR3 comprises 13 residues. Germline V gives CDR1 SGHAT, CDR2 FQNNGV. Enrollees, about 18 to 89 years old, lived in approximately 25 US areas. Two negative PCRs, clearance, or symptom resolution were required of recovered Cohort 3 donors.

The sequenced material came from PBMCs or T cells enriched from blood (not recorded which). This TCR derives from a woman aged 45-65 years who had recovered from COVID-19. The chain recombines TRBV11-2 with TRBJ2-7, with TRBD1 matching over 7 bases. CDR3 nucleotides: TGTGCCAGCACTGGACAGGCCCGGGACGAGCAGTACTTC. Protein: CASTGQARDEQYF.